This TCR beta chain was sequenced for a study of T cell responses to AZD1222 COVID-19 vaccine. A remark on this clone: Its target is unknown.

Here immunoSEQ multiplex PCR was the method, and the copy in TCRdb shows in-frame clones only, minus some. The sample lists around 180,000 clones, about nine tenths seen once, with 2.6% in the top ten. This CDR3 has 16 residues. Germline loops: CDR1 SGHRS, CDR2 YFSETQ. The junction had 11 bases not matched to a gene; V was cut back by 0 bases and J by 7 bases. The study's findings and limits: Receipt of two AZD1222 doses was followed by a rise in Spike-specific TCR breadth and depth.

This receptor was obtained from an adult in good health. This chain joins TRBV5-1 and TRBJ2-7, with 9 bases identical to TRBD1. The source was peripheral blood, collected on day 0 of AZD1222 vaccination. CDR3 loop: CASSLAAGTGLGEQYF. CDR3 bases: TGCGCCAGCAGCTTGGCCGCCGGGACAGGGTTAGGTGAGCAGTACTTC.